The 10 T cell receptor beta chains below come from one sample, sequenced in a study of blood T cell repertoires in COVID-19. Sequencing was performed with immunoSEQ multiplex PCR; in TCRdb, only in-frame clones are kept and a portion is missing. The data hold nearly 200,000 clones, with roughly nine tenths observed a single time. Sequencing input: PBMCs or T cells enriched from blood (not recorded which). These receptors originate from a woman aged 18-29 years who had recovered from COVID-19.

The chain joins TRBV6-5 to TRBJ1-6, with 8 bases that match TRBD1. V was clipped by 6 bases and J by 4 bases; unmatched bases: 5. CDR1 and CDR2 from the germline V gene are MNHEY and SVGAGI. There are 15 residues in the CDR3. The DNA of the CDR3 is TGTGCCAGCAGATCGGGACAGGAGTATAATTCACCCCTCCACTTT. Translation: CASRSGQEYNSPLHF.

This chain connects TRBV12-5 to TRBJ1-6, with 8 bases matching TRBD1. Germline V CDR1 and CDR2: LGHNT, FRNRAP. The CDR3 totals 14 residues. V trimming: 5 bases; J trimming: 7 bases; junction bases outside the gene matches: 4. The CDR3 is CASGPGQANSPLHF. The CDR3 coding sequence is TGTGCTAGTGGTCCGGGACAGGCCAATTCACCCCTCCACTTT.

The chain employs TRBV30 and TRBJ1-5; possibly TRBD1 for D (5 bases). V lost 2 bases and J 7 bases, leaving 12 bases between the germline ends. This CDR3 comprises 13 residues. Germline V gene lookup returns CDR1 GTSNPN and CDR2 SVGIG (reference sequence). This CDR3 is CAWSWGVGQPQHF. In DNA form, the CDR3 reads TGTGCCTGGAGTTGGGGGGTCGGACAGCCCCAGCATTTT.

The rearrangement links TRBV5-1 to TRBJ1-1, with a weak D call TRBD1 (5 bases). Germline V gene data show CDR1 as SGHRS and CDR2 as YFSETQ. The CDR3 consists of 13 residues. Between the trimmed V and J ends, which lost 5 bases and 3 bases, there was a span of 11 bases. The DNA for the CDR3 is TGCGCCAGCAGTGGCAGGGCAGACACTGAAGCTTTCTTT. It encodes CASSGRADTEAFF.

This clone has only one observation. CDR3 sequence (DNA): TGTGCCAGCAGGTCCCAGGCCTATAATTCACCCCTCCACTTT. This translates into CASRSQAYNSPLHF. This chain joins TRBV27 and TRBJ1-6; D remains ambiguous. Trimming removed 6 bases at V and 2 bases at J, with 8 bases between. This CDR3 comprises 14 residues. Germline loops: CDR1 MNHEY, CDR2 SMNVEV (reference sequence).

The chain carries TRBV7-9 and TRBJ2-7; perhaps TRBD1 as D (6 bases). V lost 5 bases and J lost 0, with 14 bases in between. This CDR3 has 15 amino acids. Germline CDR1 and CDR2: SEHNR and FQNEAQ (reference sequence). The CDR3 nucleotides read TGTGCCAGCAGCCTCATGGGACACCACTCCTACGAGCAGTACTTC. The encoded protein is CASSLMGHHSYEQYF.

CDR3 nucleotides: TGTGCCTGGAATGCAAAGGGACAGTCTCAAGAGACCCAGTACTTC. Its translation: CAWNAKGQSQETQYF. The rearrangement uses TRBV30 and TRBJ2-5, with 7 nucleotides matching TRBD1. V shed 4 bases, J shed 2 bases, and the junction held 10 bases outside the gene matches. The germline CDR1 and CDR2 sequences are GTSNPN and SVGIG (reference sequence). This CDR3 spans 15 amino acids.

This chain joins TRBV28 and TRBJ1-6; 7 positions match TRBD1. The germline CDR1 and CDR2 sequences are MDHEN and SYDVKM. This CDR3 comprises 15 residues. The V segment lost 6 bases and the J segment 9 bases; nucleotides outside the gene matches: 11. The chain's CDR3 is CASSPLEGGLSPLHF. The CDR3 nucleotides read TGTGCCAGCAGCCCACTAGAAGGGGGCCTTTCACCCCTCCACTTT.

This clone was seen only once. This chain connects TRBV18 to TRBJ2-1, with D hard to call. The germline V gene encodes CDR1 KGHSH and CDR2 LQKENI. V dropped 0 bases and J dropped 4 bases, with 10 bases sitting between them. This CDR3 comprises 15 residues. The CDR3 sequence: CASSPPVSGYNEQFF. DNA of the CDR3: TGTGCCAGCTCACCACCGGTATCCGGGTACAATGAGCAGTTCTTC. Complete variable domain (other parts from reference TRBV18 and TRBJ2-1): NAGVMQNPRHLVRRRGQEARLRCSPMKGHSHVYWYRQLPEEGLKFMVYLQKENIIDESGMPKERFSAEFPKEGPSILRIQQVVRGDSAAYFCASSPPVSGYNEQFFGPGTRLTVL.

The chain is built from TRBV5-4 and TRBJ1-2; tentative D call: TRBD1 (6 bases). CDR1 is SGHNT, CDR2 YYREEE, per germline (reference sequence). Trimming removed 4 bases from V and 2 bases from J, with 18 bases in between. The CDR3 is 16 residues long. CDR3 loop: CASSGGGGPLNYGYTF. The CDR3 nucleotides read TGTGCCAGCAGCGGAGGGGGGGGACCCCTAAACTATGGCTACACCTTC. Full variable domain (remainder filled in from reference TRBV5-4 and TRBJ1-2): ETGVTQSPTHLIKTRGQQVTLRCSSQSGHNTVSWYQQALGQGPQFIFQYYREEENGRGNFPPRFSGLQFPNYSSELNVNALELDDSALYLCASSGGGGPLNYGYTFGSGTRLTVV.